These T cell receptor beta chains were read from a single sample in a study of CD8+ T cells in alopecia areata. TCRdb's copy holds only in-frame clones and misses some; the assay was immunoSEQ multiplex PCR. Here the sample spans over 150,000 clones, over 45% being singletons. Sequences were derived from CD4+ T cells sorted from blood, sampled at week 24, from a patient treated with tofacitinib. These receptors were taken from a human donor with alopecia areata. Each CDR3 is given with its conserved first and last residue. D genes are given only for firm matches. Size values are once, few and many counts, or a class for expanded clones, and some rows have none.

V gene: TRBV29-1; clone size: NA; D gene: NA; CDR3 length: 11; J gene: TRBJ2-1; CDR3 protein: CSVGKRNEQFF; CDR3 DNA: TGCAGCGTTGGTAAGAGGAATGAGCAGTTCTTC
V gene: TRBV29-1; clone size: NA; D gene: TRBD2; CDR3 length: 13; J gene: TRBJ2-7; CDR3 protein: CSVGLAGSYEQYF; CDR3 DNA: TGCAGCGTTGGGCTAGCGGGATCCTACGAGCAGTACTTC
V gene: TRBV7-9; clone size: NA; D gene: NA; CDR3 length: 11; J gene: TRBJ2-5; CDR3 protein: CASSFSETQYF; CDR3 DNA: TGTGCCAGCAGCTTTTCGGAGACCCAGTACTTC
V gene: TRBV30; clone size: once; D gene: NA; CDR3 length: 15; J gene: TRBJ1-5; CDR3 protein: CAWSPRRNSNQPQHF; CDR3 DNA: TGTGCCTGGAGTCCCCGGAGAAATAGCAATCAGCCCCAGCATTTT
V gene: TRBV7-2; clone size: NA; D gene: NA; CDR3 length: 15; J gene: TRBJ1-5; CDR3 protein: CASSLSGGSNQPQHF; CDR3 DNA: TGTGCCAGCAGCTTAAGCGGGGGTAGCAATCAGCCCCAGCATTTT
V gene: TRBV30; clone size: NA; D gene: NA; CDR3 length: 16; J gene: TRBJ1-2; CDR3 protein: CAWSPPRTAVNYGYTF; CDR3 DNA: TGTGCCTGGAGTCCCCCCCGGACAGCGGTAAACTATGGCTACACCTTC
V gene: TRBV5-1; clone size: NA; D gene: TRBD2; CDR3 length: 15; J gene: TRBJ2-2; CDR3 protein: CASSFSLAGGGELFF; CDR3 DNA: TGCGCCAGCAGCTTTTCGCTAGCGGGAGGCGGGGAGCTGTTTTTT
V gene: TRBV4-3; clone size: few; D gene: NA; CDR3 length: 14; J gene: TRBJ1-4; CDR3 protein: CASSQGPGGEKLFF; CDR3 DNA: TGCGCCAGCAGCCAAGGGCCCGGGGGTGAAAAACTGTTTTTT
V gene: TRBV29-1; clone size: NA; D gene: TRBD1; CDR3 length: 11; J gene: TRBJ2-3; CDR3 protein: CNVTGGDTQYF; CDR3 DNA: TGCAACGTAACAGGGGGAGATACGCAGTATTTT
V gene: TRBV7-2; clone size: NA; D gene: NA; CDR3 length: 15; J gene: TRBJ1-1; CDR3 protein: CASSLRFGTTREAFF; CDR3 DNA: TGTGCCAGCAGCTTAAGGTTTGGTACGACACGTGAAGCTTTCTTT
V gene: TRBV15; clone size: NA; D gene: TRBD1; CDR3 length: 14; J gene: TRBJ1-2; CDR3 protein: CATRNGQAYYGYTF; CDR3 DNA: TGTGCCACCAGGAACGGACAGGCCTACTATGGCTACACCTTC
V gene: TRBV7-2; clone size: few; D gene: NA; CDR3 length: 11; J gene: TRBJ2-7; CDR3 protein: CASSLYHEQYF; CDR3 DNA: TGTGCCAGCAGCTTATACCACGAGCAGTACTTC
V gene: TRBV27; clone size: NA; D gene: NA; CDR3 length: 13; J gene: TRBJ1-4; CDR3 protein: CASSLSPVGKLFF; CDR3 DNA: TGTGCCAGCAGTTTAAGCCCGGTGGGGAAACTGTTTTTT
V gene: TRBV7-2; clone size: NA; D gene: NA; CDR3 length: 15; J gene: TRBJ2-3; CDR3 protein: CASSPHSGRTDTQYF; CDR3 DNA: TGTGCCAGCAGCCCTCATAGCGGCCGCACAGATACGCAGTATTTT